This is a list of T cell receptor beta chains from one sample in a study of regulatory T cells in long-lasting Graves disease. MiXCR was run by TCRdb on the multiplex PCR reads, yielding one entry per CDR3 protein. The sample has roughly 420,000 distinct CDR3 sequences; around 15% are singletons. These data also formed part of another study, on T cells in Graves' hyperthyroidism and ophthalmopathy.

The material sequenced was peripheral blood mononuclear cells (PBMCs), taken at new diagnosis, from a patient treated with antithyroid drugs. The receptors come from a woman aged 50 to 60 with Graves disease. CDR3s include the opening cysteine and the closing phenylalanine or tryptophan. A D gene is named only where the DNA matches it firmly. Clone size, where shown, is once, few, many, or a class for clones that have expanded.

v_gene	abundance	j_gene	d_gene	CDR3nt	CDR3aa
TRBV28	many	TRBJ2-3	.	TGTGCCAGCAGTTTGCGTCGGCGGGTGGATAGGGATACGCAGTATTTT	CASSLRRRVDRDTQYF
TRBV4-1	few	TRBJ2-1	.	TGCGCCAGCAGCCAAGATCTGTTGTTAGGGACAATTCCGCCTCTCCTCAGCAATGAGCAGTTCTTC	CASSQDLLLGTIPPLLSNEQFF
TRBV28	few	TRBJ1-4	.	TGTGCCAGCAGTTCAACTCGGCGGGAAAAACTGTTTTTT	CASSSTRREKLFF
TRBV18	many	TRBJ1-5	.	TGTGCCAGCTCACGATCGCGTTATAGCAATCAGCCCCAGCATTTT	CASSRSRYSNQPQHF
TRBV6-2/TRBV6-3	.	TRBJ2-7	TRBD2	TGTGCCAGCACTCCCCTAGCGGGAGTACTCCACGAGCAGTACTTC	CASTPLAGVLHEQYF
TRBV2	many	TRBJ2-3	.	TGTGCCACCAAGATGGCAGGGGGCACAGATACGCAGTATTTT	CATKMAGGTDTQYF
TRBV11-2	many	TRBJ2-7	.	TGTGCCAGCAGCTTAGATCGGTACAACTCCTACGAGCAGTACTTC	CASSLDRYNSYEQYF
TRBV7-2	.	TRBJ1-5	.	TGTGCCAGCACCCGGTTTGTCTGGCGCGAAAGTAATCAGCCCCAGCATTTT	CASTRFVWRESNQPQHF
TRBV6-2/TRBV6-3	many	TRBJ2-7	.	TGTGCCAGCAGCTACCCGGGCTTTATCGAGCAGTACTTC	CASSYPGFIEQYF
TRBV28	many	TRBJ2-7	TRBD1	TGTGCCAGCAGTCCGCCCCCGGACAGGGGGTTTTACGAGCAGTACTTC	CASSPPPDRGFYEQYF
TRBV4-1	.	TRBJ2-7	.	TGCGCCAGCAGCCAAGATCGGGTTAACGCCTACGAGCAGTACTTC	CASSQDRVNAYEQYF
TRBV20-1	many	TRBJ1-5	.	TGCAGTGCTAGACAGACCCAAAGCAATCAGCCCCAGCATTTT	CSARQTQSNQPQHF
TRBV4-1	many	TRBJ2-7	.	TGCGCCAGCAGCCAAGCCTTACAGGGCTACGAGCAGTACTTC	CASSQALQGYEQYF
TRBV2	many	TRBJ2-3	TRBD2	TGTGCCGGCGGGAGGGGGGATACGCAGTATTTT	CAGGRGDTQYF
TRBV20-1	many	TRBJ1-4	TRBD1	TGCAGTGCTAGAGGATTACAGGGGGCTGGGGGATTCGAAAAACTGTTTTTT	CSARGLQGAGGFEKLFF
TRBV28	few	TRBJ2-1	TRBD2	TGTGCCAGCAGTTTAGACCTTCTAGCGGGAGGGCCGGGGAATGAGCAGTTCTTC	CASSLDLLAGGPGNEQFF
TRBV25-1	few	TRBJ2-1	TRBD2	TGTGCCAGCAGTGAACCAGCTAGCGGGTCCGATGAGCAGTTCTTC	CASSEPASGSDEQFF
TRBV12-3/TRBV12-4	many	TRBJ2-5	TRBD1	TGTGCCAGCAGTTGGGGGACAGGGGTCAAGACCCAGTACTTC	CASSWGTGVKTQYF